The T cell receptor beta chain described here comes from a study of blood T cell repertoires in COVID-19. Overall study: Spain, Italy and the United States supplied samples that represented acute and convalescent COVID-19. Sources were T cells, B-cell-depleted T cells, or PBMCs; the material itself was cDNA or gDNA.

The CDR3 extends over 15 amino acids. Germline V gene sequence: CDR1 LGHNA, CDR2 YNFKEQ. Trimming removed 1 base from V and 3 bases from J, with 12 bases in between. In the study's own analysis: Amplification of reference gene primers provided the estimated nucleated cell counts. The table came from immunoSEQ multiplex PCR; TCRdb's copy has only in-frame clones and leaves some out. D and trimming come from the DNA, and the V and J calls and clone size come from that table. This sample yields 150,000 to 200,000 clones, of which 85% to 90% are seen a single time; almost 1% belongs to the top ten. The J gene is TRBJ2-5, the V gene TRBV4-2; D is perhaps TRBD2 (6 bases). The source material was peripheral blood. This TCR was sampled from a man aged 18 to 30 with acute or convalescent COVID-19. The CDR3 here is CASSQGRGTEETQYF. The CDR3 nucleotides are TGTGCCAGCAGCCAAGGGCGGGGTACGGAAGAGACCCAGTACTTC.